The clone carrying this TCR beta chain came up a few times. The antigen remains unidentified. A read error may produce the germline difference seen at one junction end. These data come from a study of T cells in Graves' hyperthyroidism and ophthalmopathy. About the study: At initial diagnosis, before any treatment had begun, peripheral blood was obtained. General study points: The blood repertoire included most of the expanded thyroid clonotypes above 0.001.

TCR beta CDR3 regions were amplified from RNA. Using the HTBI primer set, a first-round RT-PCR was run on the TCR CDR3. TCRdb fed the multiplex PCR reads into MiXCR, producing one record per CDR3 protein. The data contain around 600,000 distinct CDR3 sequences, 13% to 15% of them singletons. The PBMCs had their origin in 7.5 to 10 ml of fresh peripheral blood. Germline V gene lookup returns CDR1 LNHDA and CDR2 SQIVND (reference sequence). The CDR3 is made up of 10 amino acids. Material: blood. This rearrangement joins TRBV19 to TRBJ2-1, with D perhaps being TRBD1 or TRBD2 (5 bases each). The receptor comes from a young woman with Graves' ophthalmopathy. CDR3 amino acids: CASGSRGLVF. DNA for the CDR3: TGTGCCAGCGGGTCTCGGGGCCTAGTCTTC.